This passage covers 32 T cell receptor beta chains from one sample sequenced in a study of T cell repertoires in cytomegalovirus infection. TCRdb passed the reads through MiXCR, listing each CDR3 protein once. Of some 920,000 distinct CDR3 sequences in the sample, roughly 31% were seen once. No antigen has been assigned to these receptors. This material consisted of cultured CD8+ T cells from PBMCs, taken from culture after CMV antigen stimulation. Every receptor here comes from a human donor in good health (CMV status not recorded). Some clones in this sample may be carry-over from other donors' samples.

The rearrangement joins TRBV11-2 to TRBJ2-5; 7 nucleotides match TRBD1. This CDR3 has 14 amino acids. Germline V CDR1 and CDR2: SGHAT, FQNNGV. Trimming removed 4 bases from V and 5 bases from J; junction bases left unmatched: 7. The CDR3: CASSSRQGRETQYF. The CDR3 DNA reads as TGTGCCAGCAGCTCCCGACAGGGTAGGGAGACCCAGTACTTC.

This clonotype has just a few counts. The chain links TRBV6-6 to TRBJ2-5; D may be TRBD2 (5 bases). From germline, CDR1 is MNHNY and CDR2 SVGAGI (reference sequence). The CDR3 consists of 15 residues. V gave up 5 bases and J gave up 5 bases, with 18 bases separating them. CDR3 region: CASSLLPGSGETQYF. The CDR3 nucleotides read TGTGCCAGCAGTCTCCTCCCGGGTTCGGGGGAGACCCAGTACTTC.

This rearrangement joins TRBV6-1 to TRBJ2-7; D perhaps matches TRBD1 (6 bases). V lost 10 bases, J lost 2 bases, and 21 bases lay in between. The CDR3 totals 15 residues. The germline CDR1 and CDR2 sequences are MNHNS and SASEGT. The CDR3 DNA reads TGTGCCATCTCCCCAGGGGTCCCCATTACCTACGAGCAGTACGTC. Translated, it gives CAISPGVPITYEQYV.

This chain connects TRBV14 to TRBJ2-5; unclear D gene. The V end was cut by 5 bases, the J end by 9 bases, with 16 bases between. CDR1 and CDR2 (germline): SGHDN, FVKESK. CDR3 length equals 13 residues. DNA for the CDR3: TGTGCCAGCAGCGAGACACCCTATCGGGCCCAGTACTTC. As protein: CASSETPYRAQYF.

For this clonotype: Germline is not matched at one junction end, which may reflect a read error. V is TRBV4-1 and J is TRBJ2-3; D possibly corresponds to TRBD2 (5 bases). This CDR3 has 17 amino acids. Per the germline V gene, CDR1 is MGHRA and CDR2 is YSYEKL. The chain's CDR3 is CASSQVGEAASTDTQYF. The DNA for the CDR3 is TGCGCCAGCAGCCAGGTTGGGGAAGCGGCTAGCACAGATACACAGTATTTT.

The chain couples TRBV12-3 or TRBV12-4 to TRBJ2-2, with no clear D. The CDR3 consists of 12 residues. V lost 5 bases to trimming and J lost 7 bases, with 8 bases between them. In nucleotides, the CDR3 is TGTGCCAGCAGTGAGCTCCGCGGGGAGCTGTTTTTT. The encoded protein is CASSELRGELFF.

CDR3 sequence: CASSHQRTGGNTGELFF. CDR3 sequence (DNA): TGCGCCAGCAGCCACCAGCGGACAGGGGGCAACACCGGGGAGCTGTTTTTT. V usage is TRBV4-1 and J usage is TRBJ2-2, with 11 bases identical to TRBD1. The CDR3 is made up of 17 amino acids. In germline, CDR1 is MGHRA, CDR2 YSYEKL. The junction had 5 bases not matched to a gene; V was cut back by 3 bases and J by 2 bases.

This clonotype was seen repeatedly, ten times or more. This chain links TRBV2 with TRBJ2-1; D ambiguous. Trimming shortened V by 6 bases and J by 4 bases, and 7 bases separated the two germline ends. Germline CDR1 is SNHLY and CDR2 is FYNNEI. This CDR3 contains 12 residues. This chain's CDR3 is CASSKSYNEQFF. The CDR3 nucleotides read TGTGCCAGCAGCAAATCTTACAATGAGCAGTTCTTC.

About this clonotype: The junction departs from germline at one end; a sequencing error may be responsible. CDR3 sequence (DNA): TGTGCCAGCAGTTACCCTAGCGGGGGGGCCTACAATAAGCAGTTCTTC. This sequence encodes CASSYPSGGAYNKQFF. This sequence joins TRBV7-6 and TRBJ2-1; 12 bases map to TRBD2. This CDR3 spans 16 amino acids. From germline, CDR1 is SGHVS and CDR2 FNYEAQ.

The chain recombines TRBV20-1 with TRBJ1-2; possible D gene TRBD1, 6 bases. CDR1 and CDR2 (germline): DFQATT, SNEGSKA (reference sequence). This CDR3 has 16 residues. Trimming stripped 3 bases from V and 5 bases from J, with 22 bases between. CDR3 bases: TGCAGTGCTAGGGTTCCCAGAGACAGGTTCGAATATGGCTACACCTTC. This translates into CSARVPRDRFEYGYTF.

The genes are TRBV6-5 and TRBJ2-1; possible D gene TRBD2, 6 bases. CDR1 and CDR2 from the germline V gene are MNHEY and SVGAGI. V lost 0 bases and J 2 bases, leaving 11 bases between the germline ends. The CDR3 has 16 residues. This CDR3 is CASSYSKAGPYNEQFF. The CDR3 DNA follows: TGTGCCAGCAGTTACTCGAAGGCGGGGCCCTACAATGAGCAGTTCTTC.

The chain combines TRBV5-5 with TRBJ1-5; D gene ambiguous. The germline V and J ends were trimmed by 2 bases and 0 bases, with 9 bases remaining between them. The germline gives CDR1 SGHKS, CDR2 YYEKEE (reference sequence). The CDR3 totals 15 residues. The chain's CDR3 is CASSFAGNSNQPQHF. For the CDR3, the DNA is TGTGCCAGCAGCTTCGCAGGAAATAGCAATCAGCCCCAGCATTTT.

The chain employs TRBV9 and TRBJ2-1, with 12 bases fitting TRBD2. The CDR3 is 15 amino acids. V trimming: 3 bases; J trimming: 5 bases; junction bases outside the gene matches: 3. Germline V gives CDR1 SGDLS, CDR2 YYNGEE. The CDR3 region is CASSGRLAGDNEQFF. Here the CDR3 DNA reads TGTGCCAGCAGCGGCAGACTAGCGGGGGACAATGAGCAGTTCTTC.

This clonotype was seen a single time. A single base separates this from a much larger clone, so it may be a read error. The chain employs TRBV7-9 and TRBJ2-1; D may be TRBD1 or TRBD2 (5 bases each). CDR1 is SEHNR, CDR2 FQNEAQ, per germline (reference sequence). The V end was cut by 5 bases, the J end by 8 bases, with 22 bases between. There are 16 residues in the CDR3. The CDR3 sequence: CASSQIKGPPAHEQFF. Here the CDR3 DNA reads TGTGCCAGCAGCCAGATTAAGGGACCCCCGGCCCATGAGCAGTTCTTC. Variable domain in full (rest from reference TRBV7-9 and TRBJ2-1): DTGVSQNPRHKITKRGQNVTFRCDPISEHNRLYWYRQTLGQGPEFLTYFQNEAQLEKSRLLSDRFSAERPKGSFSTLEIQRTEQGDSAMYLCASSQIKGPPAHEQFFGPGTRLTVL.

This clonotype was observed many times. V usage is TRBV7-6 and J usage is TRBJ2-1; 14 nucleotides align to TRBD2. Germline V gene data show CDR1 as SGHVS and CDR2 as FNYEAQ. The CDR3 sequence is 15 residues long. J lost 9 bases, V lost 5 bases, and 6 bases had no gene match. The CDR3 sequence is CASSLRLAGGPEQFF. For the CDR3, the DNA is TGTGCCAGCAGCCTCAGACTAGCGGGGGGGCCTGAGCAGTTCTTC. Using reference TRBV7-6 and TRBJ2-1 for the parts outside the CDR3, the full variable domain is GAGVSQSPRYKVTKRGQDVALRCDPISGHVSLYWYRQALGQGPEFLTYFNYEAQQDKSGLPNDRFSAERPEGSISTLTIQRTEQRDSAMYRCASSLRLAGGPEQFFGPGTRLTVL.

V and J are TRBV14 and TRBJ1-2; unclear D gene. V lost 1 base to trimming and J lost 1 base, with 4 bases between them. The CDR3 totals 13 residues. CDR1 is SGHDN, CDR2 FVKESK, per germline. The CDR3 spells CASSQARNYGYTF. CDR3 DNA: TGTGCCAGCAGCCAAGCCCGTAACTATGGCTACACCTTC.

This clonotype has only a few counts. This chain links TRBV6-5 with TRBJ2-2, with 15 bases aligning to TRBD2. The CDR3 is 20 amino acids. Germline CDR1 reads MNHEY; CDR2 reads SVGAGI. The V and J ends lost 0 bases and 1 base, in that order; junction bases with no gene match: 6. The CDR3 sequence is CASSYSGLAGGNENTGELFF. The CDR3 DNA sequence: TGTGCCAGCAGTTACTCGGGACTAGCGGGGGGAAACGAGAACACCGGGGAGCTGTTTTTT.

Ten or more counts support this clonotype. The chain links TRBV7-9 to TRBJ1-6; no reliable D call. In germline, CDR1 is SEHNR, CDR2 FQNEAQ (reference sequence). The V and J ends lost 1 base and 10 bases respectively, with 20 bases between them. CDR3 length: 17 residues. The CDR3 loop reads CASSLGPFGPGESPLHF. The CDR3 DNA follows: TGTGCCAGCAGCTTAGGGCCATTCGGACCTGGGGAATCACCCCTCCACTTT.

This clonotype occurred a few times. The chain combines TRBV12-3 or TRBV12-4 with TRBJ1-2, with D unclear. CDR3 length: 11 amino acids. Trimming pared 1 base from V and 10 bases from J, leaving 7 bases between. CDR3 sequence (DNA): TGTGCCAGCAGTTTAGGAGTATACTACACCTTC. Translating it yields CASSLGVYYTF.

This sequence joins TRBV6-5 and TRBJ2-3; 13 bases match TRBD2. Germline V gives CDR1 MNHEY, CDR2 SVGAGI. V was pared by 3 bases and J by 2 bases, with 5 bases of the junction left unmatched. This CDR3 has 17 amino acids. The CDR3 loop reads CASSYGTSGAPTDTQYF. For the CDR3, the DNA is TGTGCCAGCAGTTATGGGACTAGCGGGGCCCCCACAGATACGCAGTATTTT.

A few counts support this clonotype. The chain combines TRBV7-9 with TRBJ1-3; D gene uncertain. The germline V gene encodes CDR1 SEHNR and CDR2 FQNEAQ (reference sequence). The CDR3 is 14 residues long. Trimming left V 3 bases short and J 0 bases short, with 6 bases between. CDR3 bases: TGTGCCAGCAGCTTCGCGAGCTCTGGAAACACCATATATTTT. It yields the protein CASSFASSGNTIYF. Full variable domain (remainder filled in from reference TRBV7-9 and TRBJ1-3): DTGVSQNPRHKITKRGQNVTFRCDPISEHNRLYWYRQTLGQGPEFLTYFQNEAQLEKSRLLSDRFSAERPKGSFSTLEIQRTEQGDSAMYLCASSFASSGNTIYFGEGSWLTVV.

J is TRBJ2-7 and V is TRBV20-1; D unclear. This CDR3 has 14 residues. Deletions cut 2 bases from V and 7 bases from J, with 18 bases between. Germline V gene lookup returns CDR1 DFQATT and CDR2 SNEGSKA (reference sequence). The CDR3 bases are TGCAGTGCTAGATTGGCGACGACGCCTCAGGAGCAGTACTTC. Its protein product is CSARLATTPQEQYF.

CDR3 residues: CAARVQWWTEAFF. The DNA for the CDR3 is TGTGCTGCTCGTGTCCAATGGTGGACTGAAGCTTTCTTT. This rearrangement joins TRBV6-5 to TRBJ1-1, with D hard to call. Germline CDR1 and CDR2: MNHEY and SVGAGI. The CDR3 has 13 residues.

This clonotype was observed many times. V is TRBV7-6 and J is TRBJ1-3; D uncertain. Trimming took 1 base from V and 0 from J, leaving 13 bases between them. In germline, CDR1 is SGHVS, CDR2 FNYEAQ. The CDR3 is 17 residues long. The DNA of the CDR3 is TGTGCCAGCAGCTTAGATTGGGAGCTAAGCTCTGGAAACACCATATATTTT. Its protein product is CASSLDWELSSGNTIYF.

V and J are TRBV12-3 or TRBV12-4 and TRBJ2-1; 7 bases align to TRBD2. This CDR3 has 15 residues. The V and J ends lost 6 bases and 6 bases, in that order; junction bases with no gene match: 11. The CDR3 sequence: CASSPGTNLLNEQFF. CDR3 DNA: TGTGCCAGCAGCCCCGGGACTAACCTCCTCAATGAGCAGTTCTTC.

This chain connects TRBV6-5 to TRBJ2-7; the D gene could be TRBD1 or TRBD2 (6 bases each). Trimming shortened V by 2 bases and J by 6 bases, and 14 bases separated the two germline ends. Per germline, CDR1 MNHEY and CDR2 SVGAGI. This CDR3 has 14 residues. DNA of the CDR3: TGTGCCAGCAGTTACCGGGCGGGGACATTCGAGCAGTACGTC. Its protein is CASSYRAGTFEQYV.

There are a few counts of this clonotype. This chain links TRBV6-6 with TRBJ2-1; 9 bases are a match to TRBD1. Germline V lookup: CDR1 MNHNY, CDR2 SVGAGI (reference sequence). Trimming took 0 bases from V and 6 from J; bases not matched to a gene: 9. The CDR3 runs 17 residues. CDR3 loop: CASSYSIRDRVGNEQFF. CDR3 DNA sequence: TGTGCCAGCAGTTACTCGATTCGGGACAGGGTCGGCAATGAGCAGTTCTTC.

This clonotype was found many times. This chain links TRBV7-8 with TRBJ2-1, with D possibly TRBD2 on 7 matching bases. The CDR3 sequence is 24 residues long. In germline, CDR1 is SGHVS, CDR2 FQNEAQ. Trimming pared 1 base from V and 0 bases from J, leaving 34 bases between. The DNA for the CDR3 is TGTGCCAGCAGCTTAGTGGGGGGGCCCAACAGGGTCCTAGAAACTCCCCTCTCCTACAATGAGCAGTTCTTC. Translating it yields CASSLVGGPNRVLETPLSYNEQFF.

The V call is TRBV15, the J call TRBJ2-3, with D uncertain. The CDR3 spans 14 residues. Germline lookup yields CDR1 LNHNV and CDR2 YYDKDF (reference sequence). The germline V and J ends were trimmed by 0 bases and 2 bases, with 6 bases remaining between them. CDR3 in DNA: TGTGCCACCAGCAGAGACATCTTCACAGATACGCAGTATTTT. Protein: CATSRDIFTDTQYF.

This clonotype was counted only a few times. The rearrangement links TRBV6-8 to TRBJ2-2, with D possibly matching TRBD1 (6 bases). The V end lost 6 bases, the J end lost 7 bases, and 12 bases lay between the germline ends. The V gene's germline CDR1 is MNHGY and CDR2 SAAAGT. The CDR3 totals 13 residues. This CDR3 is CASRQGPVGELFF. The CDR3 bases are TGTGCCAGCAGACAGGGACCCGTCGGGGAGCTGTTTTTT.

The table lists this clonotype with a few counts. The chain has TRBV12-3 or TRBV12-4 and TRBJ2-3; D possibly corresponds to TRBD2 (7 bases). The CDR3 is 13 amino acids. With 7 bases removed from V and 5 bases from J, the gap between germline ends came to 13 bases. CDR3: CASTGGGGDTQYF. As DNA, the CDR3 is TGTGCCAGCACGGGGGGCGGTGGAGATACGCAGTATTTT.

This clonotype was counted only a few times. The genes are TRBV27 and TRBJ2-3; 10 bases fit TRBD1. The CDR3 is 18 residues long. V was pared by 0 bases and J by 5 bases, with 11 bases of the junction left unmatched. From germline, CDR1 is MNHEY and CDR2 SMNVEV (reference sequence). This CDR3 reads CASSLSGTGAQHGDTQYF. The CDR3 region has the DNA TGTGCCAGCAGTTTATCTGGGACAGGGGCGCAGCATGGAGATACGCAGTATTTT.